One T cell receptor beta chain is described in this entry. Antigen unknown. Trimming took 4 bases from V and 5 from J, leaving 14 bases between them. From germline, CDR1 is SEHNR and CDR2 FQNEAQ (reference sequence). The CDR3 is made up of 14 amino acids. The sample comes from a study of beta chain features in type 1 diabetes. Every bit of the isolated RNA underwent reverse transcription, so sequencing read expressed TCRB transcripts. The table came from immunoSEQ multiplex PCR; TCRdb's copy has only in-frame clones and leaves some out. The sample lists nearly 700,000 clones; 13% were seen once. Findings and caveats of the study: Significant though moderate, a shortening of TCRB CDR3s appeared in all four CD4+ subsets of Type 1 diabetes patients.

The chain carries TRBV7-9 and TRBJ1-2; D may be TRBD1 (6 bases). Sequenced: naive CD4+ T cells from blood. This sequence originates from a man between 18 and 35 years old with type 1 diabetes. The CDR3 here is CASSSKGDLYGYTF. In nucleotides, the CDR3 is TGTGCCAGCAGCTCAAAGGGGGACCTATATGGCTACACCTTC.